The 8 T cell receptor beta chains presented below share a single source sample, sequenced in a study of blood T cell repertoires in COVID-19 (TCRdb year 2020). The library was obtained by the immunoSEQ multiplex PCR assay. As stored in TCRdb, this immuneACCESS dataset retains in-frame rearrangements with V and J assigned. A fraction of the clones does not appear; measured against another copy, unresolved V genes explain less than half of the discrepancy, and the remainder lacks a known reason. This sample has about 140,000 clones in its table, and around 78% of those were observed once. 4.5% to 5% of the sample comes from the top ten. Sequenced: peripheral blood. The receptors stem from a woman aged 80 or older with active or convalescent COVID-19.

This CDR3 reads CASSHRGLGEKLFF. The CDR3 bases are TGTGCCAGCAGCCACAGGGGGCTCGGAGAAAAACTGTTTTTT. The gene calls are TRBV14 and TRBJ1-4, with TRBD1 identical over 8 bases. Germline CDR1 reads SGHDN; CDR2 reads FVKESK. The CDR3 has 14 residues. The junction had 5 bases not matched to a gene; V was cut back by 3 bases and J by 8 bases.

On this clone: At one boundary the junction diverges from the germline segment, which might be a read error. The V and J genes are TRBV3-1 (or the pseudogene TRBV3-2) and TRBJ1-3; TRBD1 is a possible D gene (5 bases). The CDR3 contains 13 residues. Looked up from germline, CDR1 is LGHDT and CDR2 is YNNKEL (reference sequence). The chain's CDR3 is CASTQRGLDTIYF. The CDR3 DNA follows: TGTGCCAGCACCCAAAGGGGTTTGGACACCATATATTTT.

The CDR3 coding sequence is TGTGCCAGTAGTCCACAGGGTCTTTTCACTGGGGCCAACGTCCTGACTTTC. This sequence encodes CASSPQGLFTGANVLTF. The rearrangement links TRBV19 to TRBJ2-6, with D possibly matching TRBD1 (6 bases). V gave up 5 bases and J gave up 2 bases, with 16 bases separating them. Germline CDR1 reads LNHDA; CDR2 reads SQIVND (reference sequence). This CDR3 is 17 amino acids long.

This clone has just one count. The DNA for the CDR3 is TGTGCCAGCAGCAAAACCGGGACAGGGGACTATGGCTACACCTTC. Translated, it gives CASSKTGTGDYGYTF. The chain carries TRBV25-1 and TRBJ1-2, with 10 bases lining up with TRBD1. Germline-derived CDR1 and CDR2 are MGHDK and SYGVNS. The CDR3 consists of 15 residues. Trimming at V came to 6 bases and at J to 3 bases, leaving 7 bases not matched to a gene.

The J gene is TRBJ2-5, the V gene TRBV9, with no clear D. The V gene's germline CDR1 is SGDLS and CDR2 YYNGEE. This CDR3 region has 13 residues. The V gene lost 0 bases and the J gene lost 3 bases, with 6 bases spanning the gap. Written as DNA, the CDR3 is TGTGCCAGCAGCGTAGACCACAAAGAGACCCAGTACTTC. Translating gives CASSVDHKETQYF.

CDR3 DNA: TGTGCCAGCAGCCAAGATTTAGTCGCAGATACGCAGTATTTT. It specifies CASSQDLVADTQYF. The rearrangement uses TRBV3-1 (or the pseudogene TRBV3-2) and TRBJ2-3; no reliable D call. The germline CDR1 and CDR2 sequences are LGHDT and YNNKEL (reference sequence). Trimming shortened V by 0 bases and J by 4 bases, and 8 bases separated the two germline ends. The CDR3 consists of 14 residues.

This clone has only a few counts. The gene calls are TRBV10-2 and TRBJ2-7; 9 bases fit TRBD2. Germline V gene lookup returns CDR1 WSHSY and CDR2 SAAADI. After removal of 4 bases from V and 6 bases from J, the junction contained 10 bases not matched to a gene. This CDR3 contains 15 residues. Here the CDR3 reads CASSGLGLAQSEQYF. CDR3 bases: TGCGCCAGCAGTGGTTTGGGACTAGCTCAGAGCGAGCAGTACTTC.

This chain links TRBV15 with TRBJ1-5, with no clear D. The CDR3 sequence is 13 residues long. V gave up 0 bases and J gave up 4 bases, with 4 bases separating them. Germline values: CDR1 LNHNV, CDR2 YYDKDF (reference sequence). The CDR3 protein is CATSRDHNQPQHF. The CDR3 DNA is TGTGCCACCAGCAGAGATCATAATCAGCCCCAGCATTTT.